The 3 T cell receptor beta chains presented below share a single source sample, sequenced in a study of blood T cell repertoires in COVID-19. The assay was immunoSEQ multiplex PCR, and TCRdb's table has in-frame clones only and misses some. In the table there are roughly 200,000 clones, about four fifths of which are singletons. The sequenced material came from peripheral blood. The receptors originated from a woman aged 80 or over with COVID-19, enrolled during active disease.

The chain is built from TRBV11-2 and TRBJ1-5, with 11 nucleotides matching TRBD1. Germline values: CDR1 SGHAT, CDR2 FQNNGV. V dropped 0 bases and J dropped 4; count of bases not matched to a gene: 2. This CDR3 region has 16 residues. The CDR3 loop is CASSLEGTGGNQPQHF. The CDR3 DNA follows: TGTGCCAGCAGCTTAGAGGGGACAGGGGGGAATCAGCCCCAGCATTTT.

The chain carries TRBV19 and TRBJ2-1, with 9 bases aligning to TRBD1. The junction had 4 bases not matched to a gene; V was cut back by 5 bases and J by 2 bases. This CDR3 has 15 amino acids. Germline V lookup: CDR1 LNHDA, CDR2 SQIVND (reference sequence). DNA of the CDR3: TGTGCCAGTAGTTTCCGGGACAGGGCCTACAATGAGCAGTTCTTC. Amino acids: CASSFRDRAYNEQFF.

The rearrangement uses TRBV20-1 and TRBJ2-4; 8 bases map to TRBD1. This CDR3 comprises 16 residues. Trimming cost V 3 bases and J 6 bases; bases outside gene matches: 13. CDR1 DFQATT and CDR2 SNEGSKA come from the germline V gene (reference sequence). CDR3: CSASNRGYLRGNIQYF. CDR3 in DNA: TGCAGTGCTAGTAACAGGGGGTACCTCCGGGGAAACATTCAGTACTTC.